Below, 15 T cell receptor beta chains from the same sample are listed, as sequenced in a study of blood T cell repertoires in COVID-19. Using immunoSEQ multiplex PCR, the repertoire was profiled, and TCRdb retains in-frame clones only, with some absent. This repertoire shows some 140,000 clones, roughly three quarters found once; its top ten account for 5%. Sequencing was carried out using peripheral blood. The source is a woman aged 70-85 years with COVID-19, enrolled during active disease.

V gene TRBV6-2 or TRBV6-3 combines with J gene TRBJ1-6; D may be TRBD1 (5 bases). This CDR3 has 14 residues. From germline, CDR1 is MNHEY and CDR2 SVGEGT. V lost 0 bases to trimming and J lost 14 bases, with 14 bases between them. The CDR3 DNA reads as TGTGCCAGCAGTTACTCAGGGCAGGGTGTGGCCCTCCACTTT. It encodes CASSYSGQGVALHF.

V usage is TRBV5-4 and J usage is TRBJ1-2; weak D call: TRBD1 (5 bases). The CDR3 has 15 residues. With 0 bases removed from V and 2 bases from J, the gap between germline ends came to 11 bases. The germline CDR1 and CDR2 sequences are SGHNT and YYREEE (reference sequence). The CDR3 is CASSLGRGLNYGYTF. CDR3 coding DNA: TGTGCCAGCAGCTTGGGGCGGGGGTTGAACTATGGCTACACCTTC.

This chain links TRBV29-1 with TRBJ2-7; possibly TRBD1 for D (5 bases). CDR3 length: 12 amino acids. Trimming stripped 5 bases from V and 5 bases from J, with 13 bases between. The V gene's germline CDR1 is SQVTM and CDR2 ANQGSEA. The DNA of the CDR3 is TGCAGCGTTTTCAGGGAAGGGGACGAGCAGTACTTC. The encoded protein is CSVFREGDEQYF.

A few counts support this clone. The gene calls are TRBV9 and TRBJ1-2, with D perhaps TRBD1 (6 bases). The CDR3 has 15 amino acids. Between the trimmed V and J ends, which lost 3 bases and 4 bases, there was a span of 16 bases. Germline V gene data show CDR1 as SGDLS and CDR2 as YYNGEE. The CDR3 nucleotides read TGTGCCAGCAGCGGGGGGTCGGGACAACTCTATGGCTACACCTTC. Translating it yields CASSGGSGQLYGYTF.

The rearrangement links TRBV19 to TRBJ2-2, with TRBD1 as a possible D gene (5 bases). Trimming took off 5 bases at V and 5 bases at J, with 15 bases between the two ends. This CDR3 is 15 amino acids long. CDR1 and CDR2 (germline): LNHDA, SQIVND (reference sequence). In DNA, the CDR3 is TGTGCCAGTAGTGCGGACATCCCTGGAACCGGGGAGCTGTTTTTT. Protein: CASSADIPGTGELFF.

The chain joins TRBV28 to TRBJ2-7; TRBD1 matches at 9 bases. CDR3 length: 14 amino acids. Germline assignment: CDR1 MDHEN and CDR2 SYDVKM. V trimming: 6 bases; J trimming: 6 bases; junction bases outside the gene matches: 9. CDR3 in amino acids: CASRRSGTGIEQYF. CDR3 sequence (DNA): TGTGCCAGCAGACGTTCCGGGACAGGGATCGAGCAGTACTTC.

CDR3 nucleotide sequence: TGTGCCTCCTTAGGGGATCTTTACGGGGAGCTGTTTTTT. Translation gives CASLGDLYGELFF. The rearrangement links TRBV6-5 to TRBJ2-2, with D possibly being TRBD1 (5 bases). Germline V gene sequence: CDR1 MNHEY, CDR2 SVGAGI. V was pared by 11 bases and J by 7 bases, with 17 bases between. This CDR3 is built from 13 residues.

This chain joins TRBV2 and TRBJ1-1; maybe TRBD1 (5 bases). CDR3 length: 14 residues. V lost 8 bases to trimming and J lost 1 base, with 14 bases between them. Germline CDR1 and CDR2: SNHLY and FYNNEI. CDR3 sequence: CASGAVLKNTEAFF. CDR3 nucleotide sequence: TGTGCCAGCGGGGCAGTCCTAAAGAACACTGAAGCTTTCTTT.

The chain uses TRBV3-1 (or the pseudogene TRBV3-2) and TRBJ1-1; 8 positions match TRBD1. With V trimmed by 1 base and J by 0 bases, 7 bases remained unmatched. The germline gives CDR1 LGHDT, CDR2 YNNKEL (reference sequence). This CDR3 is built from 17 residues. CDR3 nucleotides: TGTGCCAGCAGCCAAGGATTTAGGGACAGGCTGAACACTGAAGCTTTCTTT. It codes for CASSQGFRDRLNTEAFF.

This rearrangement joins TRBV12-3 or TRBV12-4 to TRBJ2-7; TRBD1 matches at 8 bases. The CDR3 has 13 amino acids. Unmatched junction bases numbered 3, after V lost 6 bases and J lost 2 bases. CDR3 in amino acids: CASRMGQAYEQYF. For the CDR3, the DNA is TGTGCCAGCAGGATGGGACAGGCCTACGAGCAGTACTTC.

This clone appeared once. CDR3 amino acids: CASSLSPGVNEQFF. The CDR3 bases are TGTGCCAGCAGCTTAAGTCCGGGGGTCAATGAGCAGTTCTTC. The chain joins TRBV7-3 to TRBJ2-1; possibly TRBD2 for D (6 bases). The CDR3 consists of 14 residues. Germline V gives CDR1 SGHTA, CDR2 FQGTGA. V was cut by 1 base and J by 6 bases, with 10 bases left in between.

V and J are TRBV15 and TRBJ1-1; D call uncertain. The CDR3 spans 14 residues. The germline CDR1 and CDR2 sequences are LNHNV and YYDKDF (reference sequence). Trimming removed 0 bases from V and 5 bases from J, with 10 bases in between. CDR3 sequence: CATSRDLVGTEAFF. CDR3 nucleotides: TGTGCCACCAGCAGAGATCTAGTCGGAACTGAAGCTTTCTTT. Full variable domain (missing parts from reference TRBV15 and TRBJ1-1): DAMVIQNPRYQVTQFGKPVTLSCSQTLNHNVMYWYQQKSSQAPKLLFHYYDKDFNNEADTPDNFQSRRPNTSFCFLDIRSPGLGDTAMYLCATSRDLVGTEAFFGQGTRLTVV.

The chain has TRBV6-2 or TRBV6-3 and TRBJ1-1; D ambiguous. Trimming cost V 2 bases and J 0 bases, with 10 bases left between them. The CDR3 runs to 15 residues. Germline-derived CDR1 and CDR2 are MNHEY and SVGEGT. The CDR3 spells CASSYSTLVNTEAFF. CDR3 sequence (DNA): TGTGCCAGCAGTTACAGTACCTTAGTGAACACTGAAGCTTTCTTT.

The genes are TRBV11-3 and TRBJ2-1; 12 bases are shared with TRBD2. V shed 5 bases, J shed 10 bases, and the junction held 3 bases outside the gene matches. The CDR3 totals 13 residues. Germline lookup yields CDR1 SGHNT and CDR2 YENEEA. CDR3 DNA: TGTGCCAGCAGCCCTGGGACTAGCGGGGAGCAGTTCTTC. Translation gives CASSPGTSGEQFF.

V and J are TRBV19 and TRBJ1-2; 7 bases fit TRBD1. Germline V gene sequence: CDR1 LNHDA, CDR2 SQIVND (reference sequence). The V gene end was trimmed by 7 bases and the J gene end by 3 bases; junction bases not matched to a gene: 11. This CDR3 region has 15 residues. The CDR3 nucleotides are TGTGCCAGTAATTTAAGGGGGCCGGAATACTATGGCTACACCTTC. This translates into CASNLRGPEYYGYTF. Filled out from reference TRBV19 and TRBJ1-2, the complete variable domain reads DGGITQSPKYLFRKEGQNVTLSCEQNLNHDAMYWYRQDPGQGLRLIYYSQIVNDFQKGDIAEGYSVSREKKESFPLTVTSAQKNPTAFYLCASNLRGPEYYGYTFGSGTRLTVV.